One and the same sample provided the 25 T cell receptor beta chains below, sequenced in a study of blood T cell repertoires in COVID-19. Clones were read by immunoSEQ multiplex PCR, and TCRdb kept only the in-frame ones, dropping some. Altogether around 30,000 clones are present, less than 85% being singletons, with the ten largest covering about 44%. Sequenced material: peripheral blood. The receptors shown here come from an elderly woman with acute or convalescent COVID-19.

This chain links TRBV2 with TRBJ1-1, with D perhaps matching TRBD1 (6 bases). The CDR3 loop spans 17 amino acids. Germline V CDR1 and CDR2: SNHLY, FYNNEI. The germline V and J ends were trimmed by 4 bases and 2 bases, with 20 bases remaining between them. CDR3 loop: CASSGGVWTETNTEAFF. The CDR3 nucleotides are TGTGCCAGCAGTGGGGGAGTGTGGACAGAGACAAACACTGAAGCTTTCTTT.

V and J are TRBV5-1 and TRBJ2-5; 9 bases line up with TRBD2. The CDR3 covers 15 residues. Germline V CDR1 and CDR2: SGHRS, YFSETQ. The V and J ends lost 2 bases and 6 bases, in that order; junction bases with no gene match: 8. The CDR3, as DNA: TGCGCCAGCAGCTTAGTAGCGGGGGCCGAGAAGACCCAGTACTTC. It encodes CASSLVAGAEKTQYF.

A few counts support this clone. The V and J genes are TRBV29-1 and TRBJ1-3; D is perhaps TRBD1 (6 bases). V dropped 1 base and J dropped 5 bases, with 9 bases sitting between them. The CDR3 totals 13 residues. Germline assignment: CDR1 SQVTM and CDR2 ANQGSEA. The CDR3 reads CSVEVRDRNTIYF. CDR3 coding DNA: TGCAGCGTTGAAGTCAGGGACAGAAACACCATATATTTT.

The chain employs TRBV20-1 and TRBJ1-5; no clear D gene. The CDR3 is 14 amino acids. V was trimmed by 3 bases and J by 4 bases, leaving 13 bases between them. Germline V gene data show CDR1 as DFQATT and CDR2 as SNEGSKA (reference sequence). CDR3 DNA: TGCAGTGCTAGTCCCCCCCAGGTTAATCAGCCCCAGCATTTT. It encodes CSASPPQVNQPQHF.

J is TRBJ1-3 and V is TRBV15; TRBD1 matches 8 bases. This CDR3 region has 16 residues. CDR1 and CDR2 from the germline V gene are LNHNV and YYDKDF (reference sequence). V lost 2 bases to trimming and J lost 0 bases; unmatched junction nucleotides: 3. CDR3 sequence (DNA): TGTGCCACCAGCAGACAGGGGGCCCTCTCTGGAAACACCATATATTTT. Its translation: CATSRQGALSGNTIYF.

The rearrangement links TRBV7-9 to TRBJ2-3; TRBD2 matches 9 bases. Trimming took 1 base from V and 6 from J; bases not matched to a gene: 5. The germline V gene has CDR1 SEHNR and CDR2 FQNEAQ (reference sequence). The CDR3 loop spans 15 amino acids. CDR3 in amino acids: CASSLGGGAYDTQYF. The CDR3, as DNA: TGTGCCAGCAGCTTAGGCGGGGGGGCTTATGATACGCAGTATTTT. Looking up the rest from reference TRBV7-9 and TRBJ2-3 gives the full variable domain: DTGVSQNPRHKITKRGQNVTFRCDPISEHNRLYWYRQTLGQGPEFLTYFQNEAQLEKSRLLSDRFSAERPKGSFSTLEIQRTEQGDSAMYLCASSLGGGAYDTQYFGPGTRLTVL.

The V call is TRBV6-5, the J call TRBJ1-2; TRBD1 agrees at 8 bases. Germline V CDR1 and CDR2: MNHEY, SVGAGI. CDR3 length equals 14 residues. The ends lost 6 bases at V and 2 bases at J; junction bases unmatched: 5. The CDR3 reads CASRLWTGNYGYTF. The DNA for the CDR3 is TGTGCCAGCAGATTATGGACAGGGAACTATGGCTACACCTTC.

V and J are TRBV5-1 and TRBJ2-2; weak D call: TRBD2 (7 bases). Trimming took off 4 bases at V and 4 bases at J, with 17 bases between the two ends. There are 16 residues in the CDR3. Per the germline V gene, CDR1 is SGHRS and CDR2 is YFSETQ. CDR3 nucleotides: TGCGCCAGCAGCCGTGGGGGGGCCCCCTCCACCGGGGAGCTGTTTTTT. Translating gives CASSRGGAPSTGELFF.

The chain carries TRBV28 and TRBJ2-7; no reliable D call. The CDR3 spans 12 residues. Germline V CDR1 and CDR2: MDHEN, SYDVKM. The V and J ends lost 8 bases and 6 bases respectively, with 14 bases between them. CDR3 sequence: CASFQEPGEQYF. The CDR3 region has the DNA TGTGCCAGCTTTCAGGAACCCGGCGAGCAGTACTTC.

The chain couples TRBV18 to TRBJ2-4; 10 nucleotides agree with TRBD2. Germline trimming cut 4 bases from V and 3 bases from J; bases unmatched to any gene: 6. Germline loops: CDR1 KGHSH, CDR2 LQKENI. This CDR3 is built from 16 residues. This chain's CDR3 is CASSQEAGGHKNIQYF. The CDR3 DNA reads TGTGCCAGCTCACAAGAAGCGGGAGGGCACAAAAACATTCAGTACTTC.

The rearrangement links TRBV19 to TRBJ2-1, with 15 bases identical to TRBD2. The CDR3 is 16 amino acids. V shed 8 bases and J 4 bases; nucleotides not matched to a gene: 6. Germline-derived CDR1 and CDR2 are LNHDA and SQIVND (reference sequence). The CDR3 reads CASGTSGRPPYNEQFF. Written as DNA, the CDR3 is TGTGCCAGTGGGACTAGCGGGAGGCCACCTTACAATGAGCAGTTCTTC.

This clone was seen a handful of times. The gene calls are TRBV10-2 and TRBJ2-5, with TRBD1 matching over 10 bases. V lost 6 bases, J lost 1 base, and 2 bases stayed unmatched. The CDR3 covers 14 residues. CDR1 is WSHSY, CDR2 SAAADI, per germline. CDR3 bases: TGCGCCAGCAGGGGACAGGGGATCCAAGAGACCCAGTACTTC. Translation gives CASRGQGIQETQYF.

The chain uses TRBV18 and TRBJ2-3, with D hard to call. Trimming removed 5 bases from V and 6 bases from J, with 9 bases in between. CDR1 KGHSH and CDR2 LQKENI come from the germline V gene. CDR3 length: 12 residues. The chain's CDR3 is CASSFTSDTQYF. The CDR3 DNA reads TGTGCCAGCTCATTCACGAGTGATACGCAGTATTTT.

The J gene is TRBJ2-3, the V gene TRBV19, with no clear D. Germline CDR1 is LNHDA and CDR2 is SQIVND (reference sequence). The V and J ends lost 3 bases and 3 bases respectively, with 10 bases between them. The CDR3 has 14 residues. DNA for the CDR3: TGTGCCAGTAGTATCCCTGGCAGAACAGATACGCAGTATTTT. Translating gives CASSIPGRTDTQYF. The entire variable domain, with the rest obtained from reference TRBV19 and TRBJ2-3, is as follows: DGGITQSPKYLFRKEGQNVTLSCEQNLNHDAMYWYRQDPGQGLRLIYYSQIVNDFQKGDIAEGYSVSREKKESFPLTVTSAQKNPTAFYLCASSIPGRTDTQYFGPGTRLTVL.

This clone was seen only a few times. V gene TRBV5-1 combines with J gene TRBJ1-4; no definite D call. The V end lost 0 bases, the J end lost 0 bases, and 9 bases lay between the germline ends. The CDR3 spans 16 residues. The germline CDR1 and CDR2 sequences are SGHRS and YFSETQ. The CDR3 spells CASSLVSGATNEKLFF. Written as DNA, the CDR3 is TGCGCCAGCAGCTTGGTTAGCGGAGCAACTAATGAAAAACTGTTTTTT. The whole variable domain, filled in from reference TRBV5-1 and TRBJ1-4, reads KAGVTQTPRYLIKTRGQQVTLSCSPISGHRSVSWYQQTPGQGLQFLFEYFSETQRNKGNFPGRFSGRQFSNSRSEMNVSTLELGDSALYLCASSLVSGATNEKLFFGSGTQLSVL.

The chain carries TRBV18 and TRBJ1-5, with a tentative D call TRBD1 (6 bases). The ends were cut back, 6 bases at V and 0 bases at J, with 12 bases in the middle. The CDR3 runs 15 residues. Germline V gene data show CDR1 as KGHSH and CDR2 as LQKENI. Here the CDR3 DNA reads TGTGCCAGCTCGATTTCGGACAGTAGCAATCAGCCCCAGCATTTT. Its translation is CASSISDSSNQPQHF.

The chain combines TRBV15 with TRBJ1-5, with a possible D match to TRBD1 (5 bases). Germline V gene sequence: CDR1 LNHNV, CDR2 YYDKDF (reference sequence). Trimming pared 4 bases from V and 4 bases from J, leaving 11 bases between. The CDR3 runs to 14 residues. CDR3 nucleotides: TGTGCCACCAGCATAGATAGGGGTAATCAGCCCCAGCATTTT. It codes for CATSIDRGNQPQHF.

The chain has TRBV20-1 and TRBJ2-7, with D perhaps TRBD2 (6 bases). This CDR3 region has 15 residues. CDR1 is DFQATT, CDR2 SNEGSKA, per germline (reference sequence). V shed 3 bases and J shed 2 bases, with 17 bases lying between them. The CDR3 protein is CSASDPPGLTYEQYF. DNA of the CDR3: TGCAGTGCTAGTGATCCACCGGGACTGACCTACGAGCAGTACTTC.

The CDR3 DNA follows: TGTGCCAGCTCACTCCGGGACAGCTACTCCTACGAGCAGTACTTC. This gives the protein CASSLRDSYSYEQYF. J is TRBJ2-7 and V is TRBV18, with 7 bases matching TRBD1. J gave up 0 bases and V 4 bases, and 6 bases lay outside the gene matches. Germline assignment: CDR1 KGHSH and CDR2 LQKENI. This CDR3 has 15 residues.

A single count supports this clone. The rearrangement links TRBV19 to TRBJ2-1, with 8 nucleotides matching TRBD2. The CDR3 has 15 residues. J lost 1 base, V lost 5 bases, and 4 bases had no gene match. Germline V lookup: CDR1 LNHDA, CDR2 SQIVND (reference sequence). The CDR3 sequence is CASSRSSGSYNEQFF. The CDR3 nucleotides read TGTGCCAGTAGTCGATCTAGCGGGTCCTACAATGAGCAGTTCTTC.

This chain uses TRBV3-1 (or the pseudogene TRBV3-2) with TRBJ2-1, with 9 bases fitting TRBD2. Germline CDR1 reads LGHDT; CDR2 reads YNNKEL (reference sequence). Trimming removed 6 bases from V and 8 bases from J; junction bases left unmatched: 11. The CDR3 is 15 amino acids. The CDR3 DNA reads as TGTGCCAGCAGTCGGTCTCCTAGCGGGACGTATGAGCAGTTCTTC. It is translated as CASSRSPSGTYEQFF.

The V call is TRBV24-1, the J call TRBJ2-1, with D possibly being TRBD2 (6 bases). Germline V CDR1 and CDR2: KGHDR, SFDVKD. Trimming took off 3 bases at V and 4 bases at J, with 15 bases between the two ends. CDR3 length: 16 residues. In nucleotides, the CDR3 is TGTGCCACCAGTGATAACTCTCGCGGGGATTACAATGAGCAGTTCTTC. Its translation is CATSDNSRGDYNEQFF.

This clone has only one observation. The chain links TRBV27 to TRBJ2-7; D gene unclear. Germline-derived CDR1 and CDR2 are MNHEY and SMNVEV (reference sequence). The CDR3 length is 13 residues. V lost 0 bases and J lost 2, with 5 bases in between. CDR3 protein: CASSLSATYEQYF. The CDR3 DNA follows: TGTGCCAGCAGTTTATCGGCCACCTACGAGCAGTACTTC.

The chain links TRBV30 to TRBJ2-3, with a possible D match to TRBD2 (6 bases). The CDR3 has 13 amino acids. Looked up from germline, CDR1 is GTSNPN and CDR2 is SVGIG (reference sequence). V was clipped by 2 bases and J by 3 bases, with 9 bases between them. The CDR3: CAWSPGTTDTQYF. Written as DNA, the CDR3 is TGTGCCTGGAGTCCCGGGACTACAGATACGCAGTATTTT.

CDR3 protein: CAWSPGTGLNTEAFF. Here the CDR3 DNA reads TGTGCCTGGAGTCCTGGGACAGGGTTGAACACTGAAGCTTTCTTT. The chain is built from TRBV30 and TRBJ1-1, with 9 nucleotides matching TRBD1. Germline V gene data show CDR1 as GTSNPN and CDR2 as SVGIG (reference sequence). This CDR3 region has 15 residues. Trimming at V came to 2 bases and at J to 0 bases, leaving 4 bases not matched to a gene.